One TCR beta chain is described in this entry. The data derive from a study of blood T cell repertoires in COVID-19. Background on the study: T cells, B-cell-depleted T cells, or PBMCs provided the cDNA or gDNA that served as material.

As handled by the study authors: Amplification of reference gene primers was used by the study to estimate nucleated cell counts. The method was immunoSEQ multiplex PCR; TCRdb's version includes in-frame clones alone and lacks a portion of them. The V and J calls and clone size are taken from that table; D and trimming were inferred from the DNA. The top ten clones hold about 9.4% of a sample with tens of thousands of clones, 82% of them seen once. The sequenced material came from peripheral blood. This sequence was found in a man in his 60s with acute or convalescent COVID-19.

As DNA, the CDR3 is TGCGCCAGCAGTGAGGCTCCAGGGGTGGATGAAGCTTTCTTT. Encoded protein: CASSEAPGVDEAFF. The chain has TRBV10-1 and TRBJ1-1; tentative D call: TRBD1 (6 bases). V shed 2 bases and J shed 7 bases, with 14 bases lying between them. The length of the CDR3 is 14 residues. CDR1 is WNHNN, CDR2 SYGVQD, per germline (reference sequence).